This record concerns one T cell receptor (beta chain) sequence. There is no known antigen for this receptor. There are no base qualities to consult, and no much larger clone falls within one base. This sample was taken from a study of blood T cell repertoires in COVID-19 (TCRdb year 2020). General notes on the study: Collaborator samples came from the United States, Italy and Spain and covered acute and convalescent phases of COVID-19. Where available, HLA class I and class II types were obtained from metadata supplied by the sample provider rather than from assay-based typing. The material from the prospective study consisted of cDNA or gDNA derived from T cells, B-cell-depleted T cells, or PBMCs. The repertoires were released in a freely available public database meant as a resource for research on the immune response to SARS-CoV-2. The samples were drawn from two sources: the first 160 participants of the ongoing ImmuneRACE study, and approximately 1,300 subjects contributed by 6 global collaborators. A de-identified subject ID, COVID-19 status, age in years and sex were almost always included in the sample metadata. Subjects who had been exposed to COVID-19, were actively infected with it, or had recovered from it provided the deeply sampled blood TCRbeta repertoires that made up the dataset. The study at large found these results: Clinical and demographic metadata were provided uncurated, with the amount varying by source and participant.

Participants in the prospective study were aged about 18 to 95 years, lived in 20 to 30 United States geographic areas, and enrolled through a virtual design. In the prospective study, participants were assigned to cohorts based on the clinical history participants reported in a screening survey and a study questionnaire. For ImmuneRACE Cohort 3, a participant was defined as recovered based on two consecutive negative NP/OP PCR tests, clearance by a healthcare professional, or resolution of symptoms. In the prospective study, whole blood, serum and a nasopharyngeal or oropharyngeal swab were collected from each participant by mobile phlebotomists. Over an approximately two-month period, participants in the prospective study had the option of providing additional blood draws and questionnaires. Before DNA extraction, blood samples from the prospective study were shipped at room temperature or frozen.

TCRbeta CDR3 regions were amplified from genomic DNA using the immunoSEQ Assay, a bias-controlled multiplex PCR. Regarding the original processing steps: Within the assay, amplification of reference gene primers was used to estimate how many nucleated cells each sample contained. Sequence reads were collapsed and filtered to measure the absolute abundance of every unique TCRbeta CDR3 rearrangement. For each sample, productive Simpson clonality was calculated as the square root of Simpson's diversity index across productive rearrangements. In its TCRdb copy, this immuneACCESS table keeps in-frame sequences only and misses some clones. Where compared with another copy, unresolved V genes explain less than half of these, and the others have no known cause. D and trimming come from the DNA, and the V and J calls and clone size come from that table. Recorded for this sample are fewer than 300,000 clones; roughly 90% of them occurred a single time. The biggest ten clones account for 1.1% of the sample.

A distance of 4 bases separates the germline ends of V and J, which lose 0 bases and 5 bases respectively. CDR1 and CDR2 (LNHDA, SQIVND) derive from the germline V gene (reference sequence). The CDR3 runs 13 amino acids, cysteine and phenylalanine included. Only the CDR3 part of the read is kept: 39 bases, read in frame from the first base. The V and J genes are TRBV19 and TRBJ2-2; no D gene is confidently identified. The sequence was collected from a woman under 40 who had recovered from COVID-19. Sequencing was carried out using PBMCs or T cells enriched from blood (not recorded which). In nucleotides, the sequence is TGTGCCAGTAGTATAGACGGGACCGGGGAGCTGTTTTTT. Its protein reads: CASSIDGTGELFF.